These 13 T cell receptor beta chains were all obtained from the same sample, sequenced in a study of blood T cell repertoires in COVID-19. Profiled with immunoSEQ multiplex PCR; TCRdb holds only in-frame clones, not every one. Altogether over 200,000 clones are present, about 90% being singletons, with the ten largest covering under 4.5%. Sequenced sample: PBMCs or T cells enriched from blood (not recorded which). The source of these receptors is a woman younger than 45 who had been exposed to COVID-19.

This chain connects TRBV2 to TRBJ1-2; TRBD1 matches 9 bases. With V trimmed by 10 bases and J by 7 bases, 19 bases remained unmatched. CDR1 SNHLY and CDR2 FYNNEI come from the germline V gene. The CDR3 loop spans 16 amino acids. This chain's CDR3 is CANEPDRGLTVGGYTF. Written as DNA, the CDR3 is TGTGCCAACGAGCCGGACAGGGGCCTAACGGTGGGTGGCTACACCTTC.

CDR3 sequence: CASSFRQGTDGYTF. The CDR3 DNA sequence: TGTGCCAGCAGTTTTCGACAGGGGACGGATGGCTACACCTTC. The rearrangement joins TRBV6-5 to TRBJ1-2, with 8 bases matching TRBD1. This CDR3 comprises 14 residues. Trimming cost V 4 bases and J 6 bases; bases outside gene matches: 7. The germline CDR1 and CDR2 sequences are MNHEY and SVGAGI.

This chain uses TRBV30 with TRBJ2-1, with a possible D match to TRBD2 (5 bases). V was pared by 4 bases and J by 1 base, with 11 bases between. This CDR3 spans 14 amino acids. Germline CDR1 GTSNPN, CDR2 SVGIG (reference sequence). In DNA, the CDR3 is TGTGCCTGGACGGGAAGCGGTTCCTACAATGAGCAGTTCTTC. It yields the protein CAWTGSGSYNEQFF. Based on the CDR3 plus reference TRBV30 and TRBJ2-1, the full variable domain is SQTIHQWPATLVQPVGSPLSLECTVEGTSNPNLYWYRQAAGRGLQLLFYSVGIGQISSEVPQNLSASRPQDRQFILSSKKLLLSDSGFYLCAWTGSGSYNEQFFGPGTRLTVL.

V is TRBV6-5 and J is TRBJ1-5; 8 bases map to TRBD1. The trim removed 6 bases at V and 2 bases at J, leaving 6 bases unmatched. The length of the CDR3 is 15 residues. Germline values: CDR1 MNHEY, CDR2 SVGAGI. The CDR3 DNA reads TGTGCCAGCAGCACGGACAGGGCTGGCAATCAGCCCCAGCATTTT. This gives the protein CASSTDRAGNQPQHF.

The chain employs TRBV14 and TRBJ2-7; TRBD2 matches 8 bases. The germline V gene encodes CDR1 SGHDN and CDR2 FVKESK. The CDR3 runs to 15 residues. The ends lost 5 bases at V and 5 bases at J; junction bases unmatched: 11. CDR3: CASSSTPGGENEQYF. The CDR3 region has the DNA TGTGCCAGCAGCTCAACCCCGGGAGGGGAGAACGAGCAGTACTTC. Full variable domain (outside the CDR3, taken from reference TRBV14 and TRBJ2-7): EAGVTQFPSHSVIEKGQTVTLRCDPISGHDNLYWYRRVMGKEIKFLLHFVKESKQDESGMPNNRFLAERTGGTYSTLKVQPAELEDSGVYFCASSSTPGGENEQYFGPGTRLTVT.

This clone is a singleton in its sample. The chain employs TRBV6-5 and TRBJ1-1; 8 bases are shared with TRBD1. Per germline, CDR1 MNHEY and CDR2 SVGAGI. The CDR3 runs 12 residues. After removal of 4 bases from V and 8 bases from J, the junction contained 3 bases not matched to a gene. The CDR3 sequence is CASSSRQGEAFF. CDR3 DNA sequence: TGTGCCAGCAGTTCCCGACAGGGGGAAGCTTTCTTT.

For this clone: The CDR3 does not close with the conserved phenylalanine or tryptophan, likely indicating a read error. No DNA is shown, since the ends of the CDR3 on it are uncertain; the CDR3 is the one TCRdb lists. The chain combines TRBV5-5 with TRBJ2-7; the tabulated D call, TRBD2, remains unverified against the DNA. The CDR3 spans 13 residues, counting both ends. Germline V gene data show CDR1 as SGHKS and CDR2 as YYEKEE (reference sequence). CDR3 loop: CASSLSGGVFGSS.

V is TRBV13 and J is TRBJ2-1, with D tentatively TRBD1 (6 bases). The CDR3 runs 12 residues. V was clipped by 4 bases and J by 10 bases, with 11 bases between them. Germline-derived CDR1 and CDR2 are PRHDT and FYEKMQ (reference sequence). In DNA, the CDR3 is TGTGCCAGCAGCTCAGCCCAGGGGGAGCAGTTCTTC. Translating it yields CASSSAQGEQFF.

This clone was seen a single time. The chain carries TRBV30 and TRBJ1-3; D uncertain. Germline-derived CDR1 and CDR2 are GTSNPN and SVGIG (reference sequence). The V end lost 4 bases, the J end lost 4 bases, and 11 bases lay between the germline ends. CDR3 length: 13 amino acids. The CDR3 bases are TGTGCCTGGATGATATCTGGCGGAAACACCATATATTTT. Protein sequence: CAWMISGGNTIYF.

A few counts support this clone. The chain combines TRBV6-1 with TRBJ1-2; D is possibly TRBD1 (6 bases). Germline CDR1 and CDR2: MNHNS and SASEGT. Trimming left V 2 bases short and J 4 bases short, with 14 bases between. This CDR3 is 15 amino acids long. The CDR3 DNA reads TGTGCCAGCAGTGAAAATGGGTGGACAGTCTATGGCTACACCTTC. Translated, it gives CASSENGWTVYGYTF.

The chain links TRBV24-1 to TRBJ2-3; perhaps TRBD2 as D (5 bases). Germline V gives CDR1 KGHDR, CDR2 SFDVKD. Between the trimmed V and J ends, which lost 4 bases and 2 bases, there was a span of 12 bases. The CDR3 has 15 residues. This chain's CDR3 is CATSDPAAATDTQYF. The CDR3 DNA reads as TGTGCCACCAGTGACCCAGCGGCGGCCACAGATACGCAGTATTTT.

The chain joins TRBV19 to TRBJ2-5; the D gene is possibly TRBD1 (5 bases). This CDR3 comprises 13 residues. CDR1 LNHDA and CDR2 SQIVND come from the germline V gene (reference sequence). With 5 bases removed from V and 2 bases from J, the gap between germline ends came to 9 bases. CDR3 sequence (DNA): TGTGCCAGTAGTTGGGGCAGTCAAGAGACCCAGTACTTC. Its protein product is CASSWGSQETQYF. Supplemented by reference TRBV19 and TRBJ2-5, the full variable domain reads DGGITQSPKYLFRKEGQNVTLSCEQNLNHDAMYWYRQDPGQGLRLIYYSQIVNDFQKGDIAEGYSVSREKKESFPLTVTSAQKNPTAFYLCASSWGSQETQYFGPGTRLLVL.

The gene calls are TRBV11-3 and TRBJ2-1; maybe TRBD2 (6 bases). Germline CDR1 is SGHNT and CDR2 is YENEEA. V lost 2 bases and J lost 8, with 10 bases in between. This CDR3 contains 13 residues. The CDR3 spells CASSLSSGDEQFF. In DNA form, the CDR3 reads TGTGCCAGCAGCTTATCGTCGGGGGATGAGCAGTTCTTC.